This entry concerns a single TCR beta chain. These data originate in a study of blood T cell repertoires in COVID-19. Assay: immunoSEQ multiplex PCR; the TCRdb copy retains only in-frame clones and omits some. Among 200,000 to 300,000 clones, about 89% were seen once, and the ten largest hold under 2.5%. With 7 bases removed from V and 0 bases from J, the gap between germline ends came to 15 bases. CDR3 size: 16 residues. Germline V CDR1 and CDR2: KGHSH, LQKENI. This clonotype was sampled from a woman aged 50 to 65 with acute or convalescent COVID-19. Sample: peripheral blood. The chain combines TRBV18 with TRBJ2-2, with D possibly being TRBD2 (5 bases). DNA for the CDR3: TGTGCCAGCTTTCCTCGGCGGGCCGCGAACACCGGGGAGCTGTTTTTT. This codes for CASFPRRAANTGELFF. Together with reference TRBV18 and TRBJ2-2, the CDR3 gives the full variable domain: NAGVMQNPRHLVRRRGQEARLRCSPMKGHSHVYWYRQLPEEGLKFMVYLQKENIIDESGMPKERFSAEFPKEGPSILRIQQVVRGDSAAYFCASFPRRAANTGELFFGEGSRLTVL.